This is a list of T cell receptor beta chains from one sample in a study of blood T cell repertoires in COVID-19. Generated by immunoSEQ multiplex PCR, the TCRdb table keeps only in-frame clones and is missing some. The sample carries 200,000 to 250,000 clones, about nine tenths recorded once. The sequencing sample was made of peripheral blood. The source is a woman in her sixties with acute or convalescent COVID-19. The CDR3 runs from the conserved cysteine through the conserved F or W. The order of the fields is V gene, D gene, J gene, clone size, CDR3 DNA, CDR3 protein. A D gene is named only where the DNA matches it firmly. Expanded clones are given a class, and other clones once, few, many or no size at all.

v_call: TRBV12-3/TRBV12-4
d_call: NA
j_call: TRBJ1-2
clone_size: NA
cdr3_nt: TGTGCCAGCAGTTCTCGCGGGGGACGGATCACCTTC
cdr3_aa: CASSSRGGRITF

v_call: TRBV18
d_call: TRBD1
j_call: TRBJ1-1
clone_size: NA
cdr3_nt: TGTGCCAGCTCATACAATGGACAGGGTGTGAACACTGAAGCTTTCTTT
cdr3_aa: CASSYNGQGVNTEAFF

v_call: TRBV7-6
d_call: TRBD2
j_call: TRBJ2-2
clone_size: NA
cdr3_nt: TGTGCCAGCAGCTTAGGGGGGGGACCCCTTTCCCCCGGGGAGCTGTTTTTT
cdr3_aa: CASSLGGGPLSPGELFF

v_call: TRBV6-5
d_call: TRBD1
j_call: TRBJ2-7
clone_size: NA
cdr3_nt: TGTGCCAGCAGTACGACAGGGCCCTACGAGCAGTACTTC
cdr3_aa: CASSTTGPYEQYF

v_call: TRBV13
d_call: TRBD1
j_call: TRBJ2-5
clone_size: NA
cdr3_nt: TGTGCCAGCAGCCTCCGGACAGGGGGGGAAGAGACCCAGTACTTC
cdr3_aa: CASSLRTGGEETQYF

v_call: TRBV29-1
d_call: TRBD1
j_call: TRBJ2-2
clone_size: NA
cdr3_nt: TGCAGCGTTCGAGGGGGCTCCACCGGGGAGCTGTTTTTT
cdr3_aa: CSVRGGSTGELFF

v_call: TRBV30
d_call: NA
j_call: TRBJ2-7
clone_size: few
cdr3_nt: TGTGCCTGGAGCGGTGGTATAGAGCAGTACTTC
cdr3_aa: CAWSGGIEQYF

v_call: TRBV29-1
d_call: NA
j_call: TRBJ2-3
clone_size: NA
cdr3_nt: TGCAGCGTTGAGCGGGTTAGGGATACGCAGTATTTT
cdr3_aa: CSVERVRDTQYF

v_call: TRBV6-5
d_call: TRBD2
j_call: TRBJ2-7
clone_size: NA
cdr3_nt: TGTGCCAGCAGTTACGCGACTAGCGGTACCTACGAGCAGTACTTC
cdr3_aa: CASSYATSGTYEQYF

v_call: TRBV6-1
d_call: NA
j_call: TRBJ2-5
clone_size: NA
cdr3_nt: TGTGCCAGCAGTGATTACCTGGGGGCGCAGGAGACCCAGTACTTC
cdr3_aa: CASSDYLGAQETQYF

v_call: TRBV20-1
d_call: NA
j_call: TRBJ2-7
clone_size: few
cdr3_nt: TGCAGTGCTAGTGGCATCTCAACGGGAGAACCCTACGAGCAGTACTTC
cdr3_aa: CSASGISTGEPYEQYF

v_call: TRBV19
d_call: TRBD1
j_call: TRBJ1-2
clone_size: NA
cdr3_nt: TGTGCCAGTAGCTCATTACTTGGGACAGGGGGCTATGGCTACACCTTC
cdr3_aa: CASSSLLGTGGYGYTF

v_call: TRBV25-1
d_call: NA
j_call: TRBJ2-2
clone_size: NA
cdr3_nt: TGTGCCAGCAGAGACAGCTTGAACACCGGGGAGCTGTTTTTT
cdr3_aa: CASRDSLNTGELFF

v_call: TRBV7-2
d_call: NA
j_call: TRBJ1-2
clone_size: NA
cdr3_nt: TGTGCCAGCAGCTTAGAGAGATTTACGCTATATGGCTACACCTTC
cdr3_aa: CASSLERFTLYGYTF

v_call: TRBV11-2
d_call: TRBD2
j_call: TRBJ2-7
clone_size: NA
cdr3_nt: TGTGCCAGCAACCCGTTAGCGGGAAGGCGGTCTAACGAGCAGTACTTC
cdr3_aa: CASNPLAGRRSNEQYF

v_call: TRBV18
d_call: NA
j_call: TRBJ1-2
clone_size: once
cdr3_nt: TGTGCCAGCTCACCGCAGGGGATTAACTATGGCCACACCTTC
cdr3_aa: CASSPQGINYGHTF

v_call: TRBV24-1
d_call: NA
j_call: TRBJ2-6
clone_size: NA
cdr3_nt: TGTGCCACCAGTGATTACGCTAGTGGGGCCAACGTCCTGACTTTC
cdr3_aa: CATSDYASGANVLTF

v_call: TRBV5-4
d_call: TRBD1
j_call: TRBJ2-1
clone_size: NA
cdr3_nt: TGTGCCAGCAGCCCAAACAGGGGGCGGGACAATGAGCAGTTCTTC
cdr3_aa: CASSPNRGRDNEQFF

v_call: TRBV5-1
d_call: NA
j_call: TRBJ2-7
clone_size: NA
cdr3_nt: TGCGCCAGCAGCACTCCGGGACACTCCTTTGAGCAGTACTTC
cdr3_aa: CASSTPGHSFEQYF

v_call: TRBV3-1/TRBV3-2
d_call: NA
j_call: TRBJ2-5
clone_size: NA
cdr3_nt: TGTGCCAGCAGCCAGTGGGAGGTATTGGAAGAGACCCAGTACTTC
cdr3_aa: CASSQWEVLEETQYF

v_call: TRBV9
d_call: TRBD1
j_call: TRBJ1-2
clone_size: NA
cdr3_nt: TGTGCCAGCAGCGTAGAGAAAGGGGGCGGCTACACCTTC
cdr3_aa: CASSVEKGGGYTF

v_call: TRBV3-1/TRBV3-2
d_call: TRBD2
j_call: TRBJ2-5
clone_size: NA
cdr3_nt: TGTGCCAGCAGCACCCGGACTAGCGGAGAGACCCAGTACTTC
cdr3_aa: CASSTRTSGETQYF

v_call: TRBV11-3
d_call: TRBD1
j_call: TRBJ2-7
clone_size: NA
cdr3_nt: TGTGCCAGCAGCTTAGGGTCCGGGACAGGCGAGCAGTACTTC
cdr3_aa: CASSLGSGTGEQYF

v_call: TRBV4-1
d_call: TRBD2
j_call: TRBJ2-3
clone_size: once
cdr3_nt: TGCGCCAGCAGCCCCGTCGGCGGGAGTACAGATACGCAGTATTTT
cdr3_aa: CASSPVGGSTDTQYF

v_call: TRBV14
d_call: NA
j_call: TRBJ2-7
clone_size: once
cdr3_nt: TGTGCCAGCAGCCCACTTTCTCTAGGCTACGAGCAGTACTTC
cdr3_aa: CASSPLSLGYEQYF

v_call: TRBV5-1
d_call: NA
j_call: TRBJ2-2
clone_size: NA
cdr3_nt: TGCGCCAGCAGCTTGTCCTACATCGGCGGGCGTGACACCGGGGAGCTGTTTTTT
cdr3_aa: CASSLSYIGGRDTGELFF

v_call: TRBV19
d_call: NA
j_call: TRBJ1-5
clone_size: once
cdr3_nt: TGTGCCAGTAGGGGGGGAGCTTATAGCAATCAGCCCCAGCATTTT
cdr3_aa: CASRGGAYSNQPQHF

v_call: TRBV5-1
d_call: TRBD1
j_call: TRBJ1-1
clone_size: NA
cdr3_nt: TGCGCCAGCATCGGGGACAGGGGTATGAACACTGAAGCTTTCTTT
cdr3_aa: CASIGDRGMNTEAFF

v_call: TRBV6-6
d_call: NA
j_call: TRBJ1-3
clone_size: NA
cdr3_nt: TGTGCCAGCAGTTACCCGGCGGGGGACTCTGGAAACACCATATATTTT
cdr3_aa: CASSYPAGDSGNTIYF

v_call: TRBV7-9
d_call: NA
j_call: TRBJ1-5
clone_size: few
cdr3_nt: TGTGCCAGCAGCTTAGGTATCGGCAATCAGCCCCAGCATTTT
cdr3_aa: CASSLGIGNQPQHF

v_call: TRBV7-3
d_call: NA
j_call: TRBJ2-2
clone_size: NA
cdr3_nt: TGTGCCAGCAGCTTAGAGGGCTCGACCGGGGAGCTGTTTTTT
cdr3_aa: CASSLEGSTGELFF

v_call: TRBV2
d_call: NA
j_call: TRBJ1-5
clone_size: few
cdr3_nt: TGTGCCAGCAGTGGACAGCCCAGCAATCAGCCCCAGCATTTT
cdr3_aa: CASSGQPSNQPQHF

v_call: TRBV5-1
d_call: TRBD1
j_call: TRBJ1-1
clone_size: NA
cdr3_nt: TGCGCCAGCAGCTGGACGAATAGACAGGGTGGTTCGACTGAAGCTTTCTTT
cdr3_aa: CASSWTNRQGGSTEAFF

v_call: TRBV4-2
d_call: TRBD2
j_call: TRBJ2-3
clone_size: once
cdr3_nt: TGTGCCAGCAGCCAGGCTAGCGGGGCCCGCACAGATACGCAGTATTTT
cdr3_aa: CASSQASGARTDTQYF

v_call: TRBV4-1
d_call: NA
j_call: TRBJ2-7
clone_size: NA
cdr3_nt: TGCGCCAGCAGCCAAGTCCCTGGGGGGGGCTTATACGAGCAGTACTTC
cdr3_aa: CASSQVPGGGLYEQYF

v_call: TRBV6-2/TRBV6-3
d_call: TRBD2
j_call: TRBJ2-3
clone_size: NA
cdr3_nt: TGTGCCAGCAGTTACCACGGGACTAGCGGGAGTGGAGATACGCAGTATTTT
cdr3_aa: CASSYHGTSGSGDTQYF

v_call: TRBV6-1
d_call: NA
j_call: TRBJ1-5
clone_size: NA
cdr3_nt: TGTGCCAGCAGTGAATACGGTCAGCCCCAGCATTTT
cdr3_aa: CASSEYGQPQHF

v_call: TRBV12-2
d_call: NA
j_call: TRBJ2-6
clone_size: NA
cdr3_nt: NA
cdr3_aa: CASRPYPVGSGANVLTF

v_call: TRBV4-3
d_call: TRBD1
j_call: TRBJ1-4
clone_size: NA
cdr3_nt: TGCGCCAGCAGCCGGACAGGGGAAGGGGGAAAGCTGTTTTTT
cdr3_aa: CASSRTGEGGKLFF

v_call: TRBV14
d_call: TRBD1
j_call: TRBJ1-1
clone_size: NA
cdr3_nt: TGTGCCAGCAGCCAACGGACAGGGGTTACTGAAGCTTTCTTT
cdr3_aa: CASSQRTGVTEAFF

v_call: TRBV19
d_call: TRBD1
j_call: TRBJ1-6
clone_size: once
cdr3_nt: TGTGCCAGTAGTATCGAGGGGGCTCGGGGTTCACCCCTCCACTTT
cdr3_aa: CASSIEGARGSPLHF

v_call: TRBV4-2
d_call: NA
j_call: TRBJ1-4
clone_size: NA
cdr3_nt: TGTGCCAGCAGCCAAGATTCACAGGGATATGCAACTAATGAAAAACTGTTTTTT
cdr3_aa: CASSQDSQGYATNEKLFF

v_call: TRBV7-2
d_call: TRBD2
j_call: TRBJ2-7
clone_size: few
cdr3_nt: TGTGCCAGCAGGACCAGCGGGAGGGACTCCTACGAGCAGTACTTC
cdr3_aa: CASRTSGRDSYEQYF